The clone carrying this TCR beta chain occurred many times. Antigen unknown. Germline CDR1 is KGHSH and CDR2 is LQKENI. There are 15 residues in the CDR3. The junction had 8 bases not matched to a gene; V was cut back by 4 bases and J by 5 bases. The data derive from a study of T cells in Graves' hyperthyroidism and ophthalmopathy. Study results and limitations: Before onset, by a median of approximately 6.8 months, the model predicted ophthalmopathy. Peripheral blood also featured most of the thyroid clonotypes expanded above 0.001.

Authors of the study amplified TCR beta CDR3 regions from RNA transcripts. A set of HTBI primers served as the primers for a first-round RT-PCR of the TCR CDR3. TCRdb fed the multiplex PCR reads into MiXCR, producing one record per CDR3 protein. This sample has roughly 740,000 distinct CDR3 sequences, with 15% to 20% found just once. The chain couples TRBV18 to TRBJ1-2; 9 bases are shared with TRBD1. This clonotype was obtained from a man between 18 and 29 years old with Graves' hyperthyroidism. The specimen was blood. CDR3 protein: CASSLTGTGLYGYTF. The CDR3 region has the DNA TGTGCCAGCTCACTTACCGGGACAGGGTTATATGGCTACACCTTC.